The entry below describes one T cell receptor beta chain. In its sample, this clonotype was seen a few times. This clone's antigen is unknown. No much larger clone is present one base from it, and per-base qualities are unavailable. Ficoll-Paque density gradient centrifugation was the method used to isolate PBMCs. The sequencer was an Illumina NovaSeq 6000. TCRalpha and TCRbeta cDNA libraries were built by 5'RACE with constant-segment primers, adding sample barcodes and unique molecular identifiers. RNA was extracted from every sample with Trizol reagent. Amplification of the libraries took two PCR steps, and the second step added a second sample barcode plus Illumina TruSeq adapters. Libraries were sequenced on an Illumina NovaSeq with 2 x 150 bp paired-end reads. Concerning the study's data processing: With migec v1.2.7, reads were demultiplexed and then collapsed into UMI-guided consensus sequences. With mixcr v2.1.11, UMI consensuses were aligned to TRA and TRB V and J templates and assembled into clonotypes. Clonotypes were classified as expanded or contracted when called significant by both edgeR and NoisET, with noise models trained on biological replicates. edgeR calls used a false discovery rate-adjusted p below 0.01 and a log2 fold-change threshold of 1. PCA with hierarchical clustering of max-normalized trajectories of the 1000 most abundant clonotypes was used as exploratory dynamics analysis. Separately sequenced CD4+ and CD8+ repertoires were used to assign the CD4 or CD8 phenotype of responding clones. TCRdb trimmed the raw reads at Q25, called clones with MiXCR and kept productive beta chains. Each entry merges the rows of one CDR3 protein and shows their most common DNA and genes. The V and J calls and clone size come from TCRdb's table, not from the authors' own analysis. This sample holds around 200,000 distinct CDR3 sequences; 10% were observed only once. Around 3.3% of the sample is held by the ten biggest clonotypes.

V is cut back by 9 bases and J by 5 bases, with 6 bases in the junction unmatched. From its cysteine to its phenylalanine, the CDR3 spans 13 amino acids. Left in the record is the CDR3 DNA by itself, 39 bases read in frame from the first base. The germline V gene provides CDR1 ENHRY and CDR2 SYGVKD. This specimen belongs to a study of T-cell memory formation after mild COVID-19 (dated by TCRdb to about 2021). Context from the whole study: Most TCR sequence clusters were specific to one of the two donors. Longitudinal TCRalpha and TCRbeta repertoire sequencing tracked T-cell clones expanding and contracting after mild COVID-19 in a couple of donors. Two young, previously healthy adult volunteers made up the cohort, one male and one female. General conclusions and limits of the study: From day 15 to 85, contracting clones showed balanced CD4/CD8 phenotypes, whereas a second wave of clones that expanded from day 15 to 37 leaned towards CD4+. Some responding clones were detected in pre-infection memory, suggesting pre-existing cross-reactive memory T cells joined the SARS-CoV-2 response. SARS-CoV-2 specificity of the second-wave clones peaking on day 37 was not confirmed. Contracting CD4+ clones were located mainly in the CM and EM memory subsets, whereas CD8+ clones were found to be enriched in EMRA. The study included only a couple of mild cases, and larger cohorts that include severe cases with pre-infection samples were judged to be necessary.

The TCR comes from a man between 18 and 29 years old who had mild COVID-19 (a few samples of this study predate the infection). The sample titles of this study are shuffled in the database, so cell type and time point are left out; the donor was told from shared clones. Sequences were obtained from PBMCs or a T cell subset sorted from them (not recorded which). Rearrangement joined TRBV10-3 to TRBJ2-3; 9 of the junction bases match TRBD2. CDR3 reads: CAIAGGPLDTQYF. The nucleotide sequence is TGTGCCATTGCGGGGGGGCCATTAGATACGCAGTATTTT.